In this sample, the clone carrying this TCR beta chain turned up once. Data came from immunoSEQ multiplex PCR; TCRdb stores just in-frame clones and leaves some out. The sample includes approximately 280,000 clones, roughly 86% of them seen just once. Recovered participants had two consecutive negative NP/OP PCR tests, healthcare professional clearance, or symptom resolution. This record comes from a study of blood T cell repertoires in COVID-19. Turning to the study itself: Samples representing acute and convalescent COVID-19 were sourced from the United States, Italy and Spain. Sources were T cells, B-cell-depleted T cells, or PBMCs; the material itself was cDNA or gDNA.

J gave up 11 bases and V 0 bases, and 17 bases lay outside the gene matches. Germline-derived CDR1 and CDR2 are SGHAT and FQNNGV. This CDR3 has 18 amino acids. V usage is TRBV11-2 and J usage is TRBJ2-3, with 10 bases identical to TRBD2. Sequences were obtained from PBMCs or T cells enriched from blood (not recorded which). The clonotype was recovered from a woman aged 18-35 years who had recovered from COVID-19. This CDR3 is CASSLEGLAGAFGMGQYF. Here the CDR3 DNA reads TGTGCCAGCAGCTTAGAGGGCCTAGCGGGAGCCTTCGGAATGGGGCAGTATTTT.